This T cell receptor beta chain was retrieved from a study of siplizumab effects on memory and regulatory T cells. Points from the study as a whole: Where siplizumab was present, mappable alloreactive CD4+ clones averaged about 67% Treg-derived, compared with 26.9% in controls. In roughly 80-97% of proliferating CD4+ or CD8+ clones, a naive or memory phenotype could not be assigned.

To note about this clone: The antigen remains unidentified.

This CDR3 has 15 amino acids. In germline, CDR1 is SGHTA, CDR2 FQGTGA. V was clipped by 5 bases and J by 2 bases, with 14 bases between them. It was 100,000 or so TCR templates that were assayed per sample. Clones were read by immunoSEQ multiplex PCR, and TCRdb kept only the in-frame ones, dropping some. The sample gives tens of thousands of clones, 95% to 98% of which show up once; approximately 0.6% is in the top ten. The chain uses TRBV7-3 and TRBJ2-3; no clear D gene. Sequencing was performed on naive CD4+ T cells sorted from blood. This TCR came from a human donor in good health. The CDR3 DNA sequence: TGTGCCAGCAGCCTCGGGCAGCCCTTCACAGATACGCAGTATTTT. It yields the protein CASSLGQPFTDTQYF.